The rows below give T cell receptor beta chains drawn from one sample of a study of blood T cell repertoires in COVID-19. TCRdb keeps only in-frame clones here, not all; method: immunoSEQ multiplex PCR. Of about 400,000 clones in the sample, roughly 89% are singletons; the top ten hold roughly a tenth. Sequences were obtained from PBMCs or T cells enriched from blood (not recorded which). These TCRs come from a woman between 50 and 59 years old who had recovered from COVID-19. CDR3s include the opening cysteine and the closing phenylalanine or tryptophan. The order of the fields is D gene, clone size, V gene, CDR3 length, J gene, CDR3 DNA, CDR3 protein. The D gene is left open where the match is weak. Rows may omit the clone size; those that give it use once, few, many or a size class.

d_call: .; clone_size: .; v_call: TRBV5-4; cdr3_length: 13; j_call: TRBJ1-1; cdr3_nt: TGTGCCAGCAGCTTACGGGGAAAAACTGAAGCTTTCTTT; cdr3_aa: CASSLRGKTEAFF
d_call: .; clone_size: .; v_call: TRBV5-6; cdr3_length: 14; j_call: TRBJ2-6; cdr3_nt: TGTGCCAGCAGCCTTCCGGGTGGGGCCAACGTCCTGACTTTC; cdr3_aa: CASSLPGGANVLTF
d_call: TRBD1; clone_size: .; v_call: TRBV5-4; cdr3_length: 13; j_call: TRBJ2-7; cdr3_nt: TGTGCCAGCAGCTGGGACAGGGCCAACGAGCAGTACTTC; cdr3_aa: CASSWDRANEQYF
d_call: .; clone_size: once; v_call: TRBV29-1; cdr3_length: 12; j_call: TRBJ2-5; cdr3_nt: TGCAGCGTTGATAACAGACAAGAGACCCAGTACTTC; cdr3_aa: CSVDNRQETQYF
d_call: .; clone_size: .; v_call: TRBV6-5; cdr3_length: 13; j_call: TRBJ1-2; cdr3_nt: TGTGCCAGCAGTACAAGGGGCGTTTTTGGCTACACCTTC; cdr3_aa: CASSTRGVFGYTF
d_call: .; clone_size: .; v_call: TRBV9; cdr3_length: 15; j_call: TRBJ1-6; cdr3_nt: TGTGCCAGCAGCGTAGAAGCCAGGAGGAATTCACCCCTCCACTTT; cdr3_aa: CASSVEARRNSPLHF
d_call: TRBD1; clone_size: .; v_call: TRBV6-5; cdr3_length: 13; j_call: TRBJ1-6; cdr3_nt: TGTGCCAGCAGCAGGGACAGGGGTTCACCCCTCCACTTT; cdr3_aa: CASSRDRGSPLHF
d_call: .; clone_size: .; v_call: TRBV12-3/TRBV12-4; cdr3_length: 11; j_call: TRBJ1-5; cdr3_nt: TGTGCCAACGGACAGTATCAGCCCCAGCATTTT; cdr3_aa: CANGQYQPQHF
d_call: TRBD1; clone_size: once; v_call: TRBV28; cdr3_length: 15; j_call: TRBJ1-2; cdr3_nt: TGTGCCAGCAGTTTTGCGGACAGGGGGCTCTATGGCTACACCTTC; cdr3_aa: CASSFADRGLYGYTF
d_call: .; clone_size: few; v_call: TRBV6-5; cdr3_length: 15; j_call: TRBJ1-1; cdr3_nt: TGTGCCAGCAGCAATACAAACAGGGCCGGGGCTGAAGCTTTCTTT; cdr3_aa: CASSNTNRAGAEAFF
d_call: TRBD1; clone_size: few; v_call: TRBV27; cdr3_length: 14; j_call: TRBJ1-2; cdr3_nt: TGTGCCAGCAGTCCAGACGGGACAGGGGATGGCTACACCTTC; cdr3_aa: CASSPDGTGDGYTF
d_call: .; clone_size: .; v_call: TRBV27; cdr3_length: 14; j_call: TRBJ2-3; cdr3_nt: TGTGCCAGCAGTCCGTACGTAGACACAGATACGCAGTATTTT; cdr3_aa: CASSPYVDTDTQYF
d_call: .; clone_size: few; v_call: TRBV7-9; cdr3_length: 14; j_call: TRBJ2-3; cdr3_nt: TGTGCCAGCAGCTTAGCGACTATGGAAGATACGCAGTATTTT; cdr3_aa: CASSLATMEDTQYF
d_call: TRBD2; clone_size: .; v_call: TRBV6-5; cdr3_length: 13; j_call: TRBJ2-7; cdr3_nt: TGTGCCACCTCTGGGAGCGGGGGGAACGAGCAGTACTTC; cdr3_aa: CATSGSGGNEQYF